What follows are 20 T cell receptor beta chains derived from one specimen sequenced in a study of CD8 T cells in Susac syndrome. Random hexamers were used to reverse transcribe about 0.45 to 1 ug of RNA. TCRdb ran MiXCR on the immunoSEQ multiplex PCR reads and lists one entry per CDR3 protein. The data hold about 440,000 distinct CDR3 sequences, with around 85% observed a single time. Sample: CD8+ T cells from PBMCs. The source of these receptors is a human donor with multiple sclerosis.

The CDR3 DNA sequence: TGTGCCAGCAGCCAAGATGGGGGGGTCCCCTACAATGAGCAGTTCTTC. Translation gives CASSQDGGVPYNEQFF. V gene TRBV3-1 combines with J gene TRBJ2-1; 7 bases are shared with TRBD2. The ends lost 0 bases at V and 2 bases at J; junction bases unmatched: 4. Germline V gene sequence: CDR1 LGHDT, CDR2 YNNKEL (reference sequence). The CDR3 spans 16 residues.

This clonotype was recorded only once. CDR3 coding DNA: TGTGCCTGGAGTGACGACAGGTTGTACTATGGCTACACCTTC. This sequence encodes CAWSDDRLYYGYTF. The chain has TRBV30 and TRBJ1-2; a possible D gene is TRBD1 (6 bases). The CDR3 runs to 14 residues. In germline, CDR1 is GTSNPN, CDR2 SVGIG (reference sequence). V lost 1 base to trimming and J lost 3 bases, with 12 bases between them.

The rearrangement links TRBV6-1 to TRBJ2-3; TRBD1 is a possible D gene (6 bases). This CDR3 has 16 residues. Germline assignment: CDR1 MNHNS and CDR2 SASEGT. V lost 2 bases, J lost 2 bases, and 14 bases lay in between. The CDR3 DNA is TGTGCCAGCAGTGAAAAGGGACATCGGTACACAGATACGCAGTATTTT. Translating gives CASSEKGHRYTDTQYF.

The CDR3 loop reads CATTTLAGGMDTQYF. The CDR3 bases are TGTGCCACCACGACCCTAGCGGGAGGGATGGATACGCAGTATTTT. The rearrangement links TRBV28 to TRBJ2-3; 12 bases map to TRBD2. The CDR3 totals 15 residues. V shed 10 bases, J shed 6 bases, and the junction held 11 bases outside the gene matches. Germline V gene lookup returns CDR1 MDHEN and CDR2 SYDVKM.

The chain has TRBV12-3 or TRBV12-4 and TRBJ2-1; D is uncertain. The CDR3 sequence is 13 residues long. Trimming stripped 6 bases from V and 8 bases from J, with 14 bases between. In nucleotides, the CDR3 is TGTGCCAGCAGCCTCAGCCCCGTCCATGAGCAGTTCTTC. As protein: CASSLSPVHEQFF.

Here the CDR3 reads CAISESVGGTEAFF. The CDR3 nucleotides are TGTGCCATCAGTGAGTCAGTGGGGGGCACTGAAGCTTTCTTT. V gene TRBV10-3 combines with J gene TRBJ1-1; weak D call: TRBD1 (5 bases). The V gene lost 0 bases and the J gene lost 4 bases, with 9 bases spanning the gap. The CDR3 is 14 amino acids. Germline loops: CDR1 ENHRY, CDR2 SYGVKD.

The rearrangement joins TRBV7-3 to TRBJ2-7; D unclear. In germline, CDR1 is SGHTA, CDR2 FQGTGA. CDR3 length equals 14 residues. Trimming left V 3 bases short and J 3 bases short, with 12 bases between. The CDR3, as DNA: TGTGCCAGCAGCTTGGGGTCCGGATTCTACGAGCAGTACTTC. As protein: CASSLGSGFYEQYF.

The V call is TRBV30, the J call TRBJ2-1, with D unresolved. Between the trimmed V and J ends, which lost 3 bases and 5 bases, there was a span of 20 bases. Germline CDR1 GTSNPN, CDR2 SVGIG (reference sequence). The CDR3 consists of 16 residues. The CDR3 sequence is CAWRGIGQPLDNEQFF. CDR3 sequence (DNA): TGTGCCTGGAGAGGGATAGGCCAACCTCTAGACAATGAGCAGTTCTTC. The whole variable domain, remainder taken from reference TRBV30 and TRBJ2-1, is SQTIHQWPATLVQPVGSPLSLECTVEGTSNPNLYWYRQAAGRGLQLLFYSVGIGQISSEVPQNLSASRPQDRQFILSSKKLLLSDSGFYLCAWRGIGQPLDNEQFFGPGTRLTVL.

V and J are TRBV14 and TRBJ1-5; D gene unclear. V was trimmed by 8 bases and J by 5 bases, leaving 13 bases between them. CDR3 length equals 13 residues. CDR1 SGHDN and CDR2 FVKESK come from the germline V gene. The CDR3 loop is CASRPPHDQPQHF. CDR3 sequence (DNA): TGTGCCAGCCGTCCCCCTCACGATCAGCCCCAGCATTTT.

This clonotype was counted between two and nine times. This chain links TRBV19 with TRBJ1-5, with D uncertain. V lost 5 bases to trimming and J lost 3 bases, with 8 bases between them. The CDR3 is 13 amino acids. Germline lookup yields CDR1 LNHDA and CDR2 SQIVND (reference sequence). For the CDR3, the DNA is TGTGCCAGTAGTCGCGGATTCAATCAGCCCCAGCATTTT. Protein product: CASSRGFNQPQHF.

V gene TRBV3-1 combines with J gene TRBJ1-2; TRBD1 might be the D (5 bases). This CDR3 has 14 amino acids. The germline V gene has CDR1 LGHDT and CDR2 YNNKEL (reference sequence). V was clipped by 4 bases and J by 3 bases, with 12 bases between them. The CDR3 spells CASSREGPHYGYTF. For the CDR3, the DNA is TGTGCCAGCAGCCGGGAGGGGCCCCACTATGGCTACACCTTC.

CDR3 bases: TGTGCCATCCGATTAACAGGCAACTATGGCTACACCTTC. This sequence encodes CAIRLTGNYGYTF. This chain links TRBV10-3 with TRBJ1-2; D might be TRBD1 (5 bases). Germline V CDR1 and CDR2: ENHRY, SYGVKD. This CDR3 region has 13 residues. V dropped 8 bases and J dropped 2 bases, with 12 bases sitting between them.

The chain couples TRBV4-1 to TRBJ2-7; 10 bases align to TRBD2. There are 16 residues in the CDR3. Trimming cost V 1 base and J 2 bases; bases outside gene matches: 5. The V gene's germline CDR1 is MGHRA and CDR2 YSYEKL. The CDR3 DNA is TGCGCCAGCAGCCAAGGTGGGACTAGCGTTACCTACGAGCAGTACTTC. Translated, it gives CASSQGGTSVTYEQYF.

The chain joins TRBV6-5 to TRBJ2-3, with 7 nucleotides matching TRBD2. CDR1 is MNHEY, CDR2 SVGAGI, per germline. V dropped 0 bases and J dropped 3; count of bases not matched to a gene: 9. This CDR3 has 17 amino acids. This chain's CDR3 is CASSYSIVGGGTDTQYF. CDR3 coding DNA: TGTGCCAGCAGTTACTCGATTGTCGGCGGGGGTACAGATACGCAGTATTTT.

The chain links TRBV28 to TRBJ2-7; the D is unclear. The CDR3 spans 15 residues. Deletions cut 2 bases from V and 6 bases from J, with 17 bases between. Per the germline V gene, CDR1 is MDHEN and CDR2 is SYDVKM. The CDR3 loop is CASSLGYEAPLEQYF. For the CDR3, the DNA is TGTGCCAGCAGTTTAGGGTATGAGGCCCCCCTCGAGCAGTACTTC.

The CDR3: CAGEDGNTEAFF. The CDR3 coding sequence is TGTGCCGGGGAGGACGGGAACACTGAAGCTTTCTTT. The gene calls are TRBV2 and TRBJ1-1; D is unclear. Germline V gene lookup returns CDR1 SNHLY and CDR2 FYNNEI. The CDR3 loop spans 12 amino acids. V lost 11 bases and J lost 1, with 11 bases in between. Filled out from reference TRBV2 and TRBJ1-1, the complete variable domain reads EPEVTQTPSHQVTQMGQEVILRCVPISNHLYFYWYRQILGQKVEFLVSFYNNEISEKSEIFDDQFSVERPDGSNFTLKIRSTKLEDSAMYFCAGEDGNTEAFFGQGTRLTVV.

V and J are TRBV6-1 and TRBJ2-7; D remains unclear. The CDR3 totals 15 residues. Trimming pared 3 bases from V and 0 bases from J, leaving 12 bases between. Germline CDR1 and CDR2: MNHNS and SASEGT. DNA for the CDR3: TGTGCCAGCAGTGAGAATTGGGCAGACTCCTACGAGCAGTACTTC. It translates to CASSENWADSYEQYF.

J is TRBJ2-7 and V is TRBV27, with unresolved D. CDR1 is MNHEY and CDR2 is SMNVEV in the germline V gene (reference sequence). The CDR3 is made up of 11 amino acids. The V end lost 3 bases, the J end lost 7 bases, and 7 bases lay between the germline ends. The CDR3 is CASSFGREQYF. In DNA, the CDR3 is TGTGCCAGCAGTTTTGGTAGGGAGCAGTACTTC.

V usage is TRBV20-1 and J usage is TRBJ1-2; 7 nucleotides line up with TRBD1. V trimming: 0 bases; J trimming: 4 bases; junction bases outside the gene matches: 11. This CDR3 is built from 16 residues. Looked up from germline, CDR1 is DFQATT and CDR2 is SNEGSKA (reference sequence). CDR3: CSARDNSEGTVYGYTF. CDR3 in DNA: TGCAGTGCTAGAGATAATAGTGAAGGGACAGTCTATGGCTACACCTTC.

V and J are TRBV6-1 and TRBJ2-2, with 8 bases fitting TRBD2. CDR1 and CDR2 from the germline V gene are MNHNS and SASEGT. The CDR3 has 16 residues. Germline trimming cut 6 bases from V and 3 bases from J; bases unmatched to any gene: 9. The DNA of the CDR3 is TGTGCCAGCAGCCTACGTAGCGGGATAGACACCGGGGAGCTGTTTTTT. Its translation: CASSLRSGIDTGELFF.